This TCR beta chain was captured by sequencing in a study of CD8 T cells in Susac syndrome. The CDR3 consists of 15 residues. Unmatched junction bases numbered 4, after V lost 6 bases and J lost 4 bases. TCR beta sequencing was performed on blood CD8+ and CD4+ T cells. cDNA came from about 0.51 to 1 ug RNA primed by random hexamers. Amplification of TCR beta CDR3 used immunoSEQ multiplex PCR across 54 Vbeta and 13 Jbeta. MiXCR, run by TCRdb on the immunoSEQ multiplex PCR reads, gives a single entry per CDR3 protein. The profile shows 130,000 to 150,000 distinct CDR3 sequences, approximately 94% of them singletons.

The rearrangement links TRBV12-3 or TRBV12-4 to TRBJ2-1, with TRBD2 identical over 12 bases. The TCR sequence derives from a human donor in good health. Specimen: CD4+ T cells from PBMCs. The CDR3 protein is CASRPLAGGYNEQFF. The CDR3 nucleotides are TGTGCCAGCAGGCCTCTAGCGGGAGGGTACAATGAGCAGTTCTTC.